These 21 T cell receptor beta chains share one sample of origin, sequenced in a study of OX40 agonist ivuxolimab in advanced cancers. Libraries were constructed by the immunoSEQ multiplex PCR assay. TCRdb obtained this table from immuneACCESS and retained in-frame rearrangements with V and J assigned. These tables miss some clones; where compared with another copy, unresolved V genes account for less than half of the shortfall, and the remainder is unexplained. This sample comprises some 140,000 clones, around nine tenths of them detected only once. The ten largest account for approximately 1.1% of the sample. The source was CD4+ or CD8+ T cells sorted from blood, collected in a trial of the OX40 agonist ivuxolimab. The source of these receptors is an adult with an advanced solid tumor such as melanoma, head and neck, liver or kidney cancer.

This sequence joins TRBV6-5 and TRBJ1-5; 11 bases line up with TRBD1. There are 15 residues in the CDR3. The V and J ends lost 6 bases and 2 bases, in that order; junction bases with no gene match: 3. Germline CDR1 reads MNHEY; CDR2 reads SVGAGI. DNA of the CDR3: TGTGCCAGCAGCTGGGACAGGGGGGGCAATCAGCCCCAGCATTTT. Translating gives CASSWDRGGNQPQHF.

The chain uses TRBV6-1 and TRBJ1-4, with 12 bases aligning to TRBD1. The germline CDR1 and CDR2 sequences are MNHNS and SASEGT. This CDR3 contains 15 residues. The ends lost 2 bases at V and 11 bases at J; junction bases unmatched: 6. The CDR3 coding sequence is TGTGCCAGCAGTGAAATGGGACAGGGGGCGCAGAAACTGTTTTTT. This gives the protein CASSEMGQGAQKLFF.

The chain combines TRBV28 with TRBJ1-4; a weak D match, TRBD1 (5 bases). The CDR3 spans 19 residues. V gave up 2 bases and J gave up 0 bases, with 19 bases separating them. The germline V gene encodes CDR1 MDHEN and CDR2 SYDVKM. The CDR3 nucleotides read TGTGCCAGCAGTTTACCCCCCACAGGTTACCATGCAACTAATGAAAAACTGTTTTTT. As protein: CASSLPPTGYHATNEKLFF.

The V call is TRBV28, the J call TRBJ2-1; weak D call: TRBD1 (6 bases). V lost 5 bases to trimming and J lost 2 bases, with 13 bases between them. CDR3 size: 15 residues. The germline gives CDR1 MDHEN, CDR2 SYDVKM. CDR3 in amino acids: CASSKQGITYNEQFF. The CDR3 region has the DNA TGTGCCAGCAGTAAACAGGGCATAACCTACAATGAGCAGTTCTTC.

This chain links TRBV28 with TRBJ2-7; TRBD2 matches 7 bases. The CDR3 has 15 amino acids. Trimming cost V 2 bases and J 3 bases; bases outside gene matches: 7. Germline CDR1 and CDR2: MDHEN and SYDVKM. CDR3 coding DNA: TGTGCCAGCAGTTTAAGGAGCGGGACTATCTACGAGCAGTACTTC. Translated: CASSLRSGTIYEQYF.

Here the CDR3 reads CASSLVPGQGVAQYF. In DNA, the CDR3 is TGTGCCAGCAGCTTAGTTCCGGGACAGGGTGTCGCCCAGTACTTC. The chain carries TRBV11-3 and TRBJ2-5; the match to TRBD1 covers 9 bases. After removal of 1 base from V and 9 bases from J, the junction contained 9 bases not matched to a gene. The CDR3 has 15 amino acids. Germline CDR1 and CDR2: SGHNT and YENEEA.

The rearrangement links TRBV19 to TRBJ2-3, with D possibly matching TRBD2 (6 bases). CDR3 length: 14 residues. CDR1 and CDR2 from the germline V gene are LNHDA and SQIVND (reference sequence). Trimming stripped 6 bases from V and 3 bases from J, with 13 bases between. The DNA of the CDR3 is TGTGCCAGTAGGGCCGGACGGGGGACAGATACGCAGTATTTT. Protein sequence: CASRAGRGTDTQYF.

The CDR3 here is CASSSDSKNTEAFF. The CDR3 DNA follows: TGTGCCAGCAGTTCCGACAGTAAGAACACTGAAGCTTTCTTT. This chain connects TRBV6-5 to TRBJ1-1; a possible D gene is TRBD1 (5 bases). Germline V gives CDR1 MNHEY, CDR2 SVGAGI. The CDR3 is made up of 14 amino acids. With 4 bases removed from V and 1 base from J, the gap between germline ends came to 10 bases.

This rearrangement joins TRBV5-6 to TRBJ2-5, with a tentative D call TRBD2 (5 bases). This CDR3 contains 15 residues. Trimming removed 0 bases at V and 5 bases at J, with 14 bases between. The V gene's germline CDR1 is SGHDT and CDR2 YYEEEE. CDR3: CASSLAGSFRETQYF. CDR3 DNA: TGTGCCAGCAGCTTGGCGGGGTCCTTCCGGGAGACCCAGTACTTC.

The J gene is TRBJ2-3, the V gene TRBV7-8, with 8 bases matching TRBD2. The CDR3 totals 16 residues. Germline V gene lookup returns CDR1 SGHVS and CDR2 FQNEAQ. J was trimmed by 5 bases and V by 2 bases; bases with no gene match: 9. The CDR3 coding sequence is TGTGCCAGCAGCTTAAGGGCGGGAGGAACAGGAGATACGCAGTATTTT. Protein: CASSLRAGGTGDTQYF.

The chain couples TRBV5-6 to TRBJ1-4; D is uncertain. The CDR3 consists of 17 residues. The V gene lost 3 bases and the J gene lost 0 bases, with 15 bases spanning the gap. CDR1 and CDR2 from the germline V gene are SGHDT and YYEEEE. CDR3 in amino acids: CASSSPRGWATNEKLFF. Written as DNA, the CDR3 is TGTGCCAGCAGCTCCCCAAGAGGGTGGGCAACTAATGAAAAACTGTTTTTT.

The chain joins TRBV12-5 to TRBJ2-1; TRBD1 matches at 12 bases. Trimming cost V 7 bases and J 4 bases; bases outside gene matches: 5. CDR1 is LGHNT, CDR2 FRNRAP, per germline. The CDR3 has 15 amino acids. The CDR3, as DNA: TGTGCTAGTGCCCGGGACAGGGGGCTTTACAATGAGCAGTTCTTC. Residues: CASARDRGLYNEQFF.

This clone was picked up one time. The chain uses TRBV6-6 and TRBJ1-1; D unclear. This CDR3 is 11 amino acids long. Germline CDR1 reads MNHNY; CDR2 reads SVGAGI (reference sequence). Trimming took 6 bases from V and 6 from J, leaving 8 bases between them. CDR3 coding DNA: TGTGCCAGCAGCCCGGGATCTGAAGCTTTCTTT. The encoded protein is CASSPGSEAFF.

The chain is built from TRBV5-1 and TRBJ2-3; TRBD1 is a possible D gene (6 bases). V lost 1 base, J lost 1 base, and 19 bases lay in between. Germline values: CDR1 SGHRS, CDR2 YFSETQ. This CDR3 contains 18 residues. The CDR3 sequence is CASSLRRWSGDGTDTQYF. For the CDR3, the DNA is TGCGCCAGCAGCTTGAGGCGGTGGTCAGGGGACGGCACAGATACGCAGTATTTT.

A few counts support this clone. The chain couples TRBV18 to TRBJ1-2; 8 bases map to TRBD1. Germline values: CDR1 KGHSH, CDR2 LQKENI. The trim removed 5 bases at V and 4 bases at J, leaving 6 bases unmatched. This CDR3 spans 14 amino acids. The CDR3 DNA reads as TGTGCCAGCTCATCTACAGGGGGAGCCTATGGCTACACCTTC. Translated: CASSSTGGAYGYTF.

This chain joins TRBV11-2 and TRBJ1-2; D is unclear. The CDR3 is 13 amino acids. The V end was cut by 5 bases, the J end by 5 bases, with 12 bases between. CDR1 is SGHAT, CDR2 FQNNGV, per germline. The chain's CDR3 is CASSPERAYGYTF. Written as DNA, the CDR3 is TGTGCCAGCAGCCCCGAGAGGGCTTATGGCTACACCTTC.

The chain couples TRBV18 to TRBJ1-2; unclear D gene. The CDR3 runs to 13 residues. The V gene's germline CDR1 is KGHSH and CDR2 LQKENI. The V end was cut by 1 base, the J end by 10 bases, with 13 bases between. In DNA form, the CDR3 reads TGTGCCAGCTCACCACTCATTCTAGACAACTACACCTTC. Translation gives CASSPLILDNYTF.

V usage is TRBV28 and J usage is TRBJ1-1, with D unresolved. This CDR3 has 13 amino acids. V dropped 7 bases and J dropped 0 bases, with 9 bases sitting between them. Per the germline V gene, CDR1 is MDHEN and CDR2 is SYDVKM. The CDR3 DNA follows: TGTGCCAGCATGGCGGCTCTGAACACTGAAGCTTTCTTT. It translates to CASMAALNTEAFF.

The DNA for the CDR3 is TGTGCCAACGGCCCCCAGCCGGGACAGGGGGCTTTCGGCTACACCTTC. Translated, it gives CANGPQPGQGAFGYTF. The chain couples TRBV11-2 to TRBJ1-2; 12 bases line up with TRBD1. This CDR3 region has 16 residues. Germline CDR1 is SGHAT and CDR2 is FQNNGV. V shed 10 bases and J 8 bases; nucleotides not matched to a gene: 17.

This clone was recorded once. This chain links TRBV6-5 with TRBJ2-4; D not resolved. The CDR3 extends over 15 amino acids. Germline values: CDR1 MNHEY, CDR2 SVGAGI. Trimming took 0 bases from V and 1 from J, leaving 7 bases between them. As DNA, the CDR3 is TGTGCCAGCAGTTACTCCCTAGGGGCCAAAAACATTCAGTACTTC. Its translation is CASSYSLGAKNIQYF.

The chain joins TRBV9 to TRBJ2-2; TRBD1 aligns across 7 bases. The CDR3 spans 15 residues. Germline V CDR1 and CDR2: SGDLS, YYNGEE. V was pared by 4 bases and J by 5 bases, with 8 bases of the junction left unmatched. The CDR3 loop reads CASSPSGQLTGELFF. The CDR3 nucleotides are TGTGCCAGCAGCCCCTCGGGACAGCTAACCGGGGAGCTGTTTTTT. Full variable domain (missing parts from reference TRBV9 and TRBJ2-2): DSGVTQTPKHLITATGQRVTLRCSPRSGDLSVYWYQQSLDQGLQFLIQYYNGEERAKGNILERFSAQQFPDLHSELNLSSLELGDSALYFCASSPSGQLTGELFFGEGSRLTVL.